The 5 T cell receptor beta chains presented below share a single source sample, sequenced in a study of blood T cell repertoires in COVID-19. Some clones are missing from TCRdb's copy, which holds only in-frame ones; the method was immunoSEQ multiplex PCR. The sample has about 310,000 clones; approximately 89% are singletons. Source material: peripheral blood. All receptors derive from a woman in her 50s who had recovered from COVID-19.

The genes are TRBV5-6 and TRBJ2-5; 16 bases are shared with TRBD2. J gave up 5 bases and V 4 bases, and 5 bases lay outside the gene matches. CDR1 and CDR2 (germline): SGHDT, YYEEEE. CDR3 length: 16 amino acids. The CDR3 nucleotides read TGTGCCAGCAGCCTGGGACTAGCGGGGGGGATGGAGACCCAGTACTTC. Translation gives CASSLGLAGGMETQYF.

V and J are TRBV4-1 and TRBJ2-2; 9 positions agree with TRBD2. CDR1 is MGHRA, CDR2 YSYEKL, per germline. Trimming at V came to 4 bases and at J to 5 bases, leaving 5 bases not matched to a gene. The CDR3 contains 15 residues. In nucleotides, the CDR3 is TGCGCCAGCAGCCGCCTTAGCGGGGGAACCGGGGAGCTGTTTTTT. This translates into CASSRLSGGTGELFF.

Written as DNA, the CDR3 is TGTGCCAGCAGCCTCACAAGGACTTATACTTTCTTT. It is translated as CASSLTRTYTFF. The chain joins TRBV14 to TRBJ1-1; D is ambiguous. V gave up 4 bases and J gave up 12 bases, with 15 bases separating them. This CDR3 is built from 12 residues. From germline, CDR1 is SGHDN and CDR2 FVKESK. Using reference TRBV14 and TRBJ1-1 for the parts outside the CDR3, the full variable domain is EAGVTQFPSHSVIEKGQTVTLRCDPISGHDNLYWYRRVMGKEIKFLLHFVKESKQDESGMPNNRFLAERTGGTYSTLKVQPAELEDSGVYFCASSLTRTYTFFGQGTRLTVV.

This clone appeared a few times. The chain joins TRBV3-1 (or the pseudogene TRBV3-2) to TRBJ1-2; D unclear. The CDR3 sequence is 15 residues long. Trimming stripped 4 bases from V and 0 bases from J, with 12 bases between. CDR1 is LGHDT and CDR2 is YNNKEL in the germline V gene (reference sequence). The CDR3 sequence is CASSPVPRANYGYTF. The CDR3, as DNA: TGTGCCAGCAGCCCCGTCCCGAGAGCTAACTATGGCTACACCTTC.

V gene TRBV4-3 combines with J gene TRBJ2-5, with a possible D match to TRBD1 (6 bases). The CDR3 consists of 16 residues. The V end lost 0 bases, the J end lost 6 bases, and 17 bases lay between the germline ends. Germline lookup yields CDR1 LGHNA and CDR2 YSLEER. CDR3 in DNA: TGCGCCAGCAGCCAAGACCAAAAGCAAGGGGGTCAGACCCAGTACTTC. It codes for CASSQDQKQGGQTQYF.